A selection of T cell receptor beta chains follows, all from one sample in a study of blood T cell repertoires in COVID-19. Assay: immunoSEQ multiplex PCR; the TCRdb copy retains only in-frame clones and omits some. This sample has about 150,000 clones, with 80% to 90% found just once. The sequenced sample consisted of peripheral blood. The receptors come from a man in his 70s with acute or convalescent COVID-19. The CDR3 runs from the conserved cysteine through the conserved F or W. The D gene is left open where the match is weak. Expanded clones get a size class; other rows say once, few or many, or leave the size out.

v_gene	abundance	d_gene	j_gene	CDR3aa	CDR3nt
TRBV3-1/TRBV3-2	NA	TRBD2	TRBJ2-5	CASSQGLAGGGWETQYF	TGTGCCAGCAGCCAAGGTCTAGCGGGAGGTGGGTGGGAGACCCAGTACTTC
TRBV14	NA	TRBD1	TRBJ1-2	CASSYTYSGTAESGGYTF	TGTGCCAGCAGCTATACTTACTCCGGGACAGCCGAGTCGGGAGGCTACACCTTC
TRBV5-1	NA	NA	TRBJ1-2	CASSLESVPGMHGYTF	TGCGCCAGCAGCTTGGAATCGGTCCCAGGGATGCATGGCTACACCTTC
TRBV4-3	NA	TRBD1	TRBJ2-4	CASSQDGSQGAKNIQYF	TGCGCCAGCAGCCAAGATGGGTCACAGGGGGCCAAAAACATTCAGTACTTC
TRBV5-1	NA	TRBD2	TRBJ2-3	CASSQLAGGEDTQYF	TGCGCCAGCAGCCAACTAGCGGGAGGAGAGGATACGCAGTATTTT
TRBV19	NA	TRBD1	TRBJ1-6	CASLGQGNSPLHF	TGTGCCAGTCTAGGACAGGGGAATTCACCCCTCCACTTT
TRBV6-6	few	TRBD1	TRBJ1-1	CASSYWGTGRNTEAFF	TGTGCCAGCAGTTACTGGGGGACAGGGAGGAACACTGAAGCTTTCTTT
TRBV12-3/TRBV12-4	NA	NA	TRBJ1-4	CASSLNEKLFF	TGTGCCAGCAGCCTTAATGAAAAACTGTTTTTT
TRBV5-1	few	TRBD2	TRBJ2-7	CASSHTSGASYEQYF	TGCGCCAGCAGCCATACTAGCGGGGCATCCTACGAGCAGTACTTC
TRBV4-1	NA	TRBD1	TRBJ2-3	CASSPSRTGGTDTQYF	TGCGCCAGCAGCCCGTCGCGGACAGGGGGCACAGATACGCAGTATTTT
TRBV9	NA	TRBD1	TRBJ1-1	CASGQGAALNTEAFF	TGTGCCAGCGGCCAGGGGGCGGCCCTGAACACTGAAGCTTTCTTT
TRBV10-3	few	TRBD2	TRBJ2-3	CAISESFASGSTDTQYF	TGTGCCATCAGTGAGTCATTTGCTAGCGGAAGCACAGATACGCAGTATTTT
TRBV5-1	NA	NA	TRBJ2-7	CASSLVPSVGYEQYF	TGCGCCAGCAGCTTGGTCCCTAGCGTGGGCTACGAGCAGTACTTC
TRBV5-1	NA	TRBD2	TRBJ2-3	CASSLTSGRTDTQYF	TGCGCCAGCAGCCTTACTAGCGGACGCACAGATACGCAGTATTTT
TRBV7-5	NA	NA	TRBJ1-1	CARSPGQGNTEAFF	TGTGCCAGAAGCCCGGGACAGGGGAACACTGAAGCTTTCTTT
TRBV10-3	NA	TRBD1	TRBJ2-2	CAISDYRGSGELFF	TGTGCCATCAGTGATTACAGGGGATCCGGGGAGCTGTTTTTT
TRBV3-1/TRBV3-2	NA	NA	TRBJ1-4	CASSHFSWGGAGEKLFF	TGTGCCAGCAGCCACTTCTCATGGGGGGGGGCCGGTGAAAAACTGTTTTTT
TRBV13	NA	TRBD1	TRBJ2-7	CASHRQGGSEQYF	TGTGCCTCCCACCGACAGGGGGGGTCCGAGCAGTACTTC
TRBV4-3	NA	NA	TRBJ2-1	CASSQDWGGNYNEQFF	TGCGCCAGCAGCCAAGATTGGGGGGGCAACTACAATGAGCAGTTCTTC
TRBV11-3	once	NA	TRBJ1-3	CASSLDRGESSGNTIYF	TGTGCCAGCAGCTTAGATCGCGGGGAGAGCTCTGGAAACACCATATATTTT
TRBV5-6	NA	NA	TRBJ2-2	CASSLRGLGPGELFF	TGTGCCAGCAGCTTGAGGGGTCTGGGTCCCGGGGAGCTGTTTTTT
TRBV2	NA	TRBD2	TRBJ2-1	CATGTSGRKGNEQFF	TGTGCCACCGGGACTAGCGGGAGGAAGGGTAATGAGCAGTTCTTC
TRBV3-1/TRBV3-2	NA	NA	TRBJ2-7	CASSRQIYEQYF	TGTGCCAGCAGTCGACAGATCTACGAGCAGTACTTC
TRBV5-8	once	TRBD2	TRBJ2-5	CASSLRLAGKETQYF	TGTGCCAGCAGCTTGAGGCTAGCGGGAAAAGAGACCCAGTACTTC